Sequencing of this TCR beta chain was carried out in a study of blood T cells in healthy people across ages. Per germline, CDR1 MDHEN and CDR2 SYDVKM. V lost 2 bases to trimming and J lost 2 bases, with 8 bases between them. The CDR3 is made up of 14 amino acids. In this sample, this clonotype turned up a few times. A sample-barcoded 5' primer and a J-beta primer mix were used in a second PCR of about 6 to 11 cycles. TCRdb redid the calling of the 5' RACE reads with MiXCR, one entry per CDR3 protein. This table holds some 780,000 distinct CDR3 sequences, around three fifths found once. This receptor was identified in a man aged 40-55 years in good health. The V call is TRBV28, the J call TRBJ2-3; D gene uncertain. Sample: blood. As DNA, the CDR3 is TGTGCCAGCAGTTTACATACCCTCACAGATACGCAGTATTTT. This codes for CASSLHTLTDTQYF.